This T cell receptor beta chain emerged from a study of somatic mutations in cytotoxic T cells in rheumatoid arthritis. For the study at large: At nearly 100% purity, some V beta antibody-stained T-cell populations were flow-sorted, and these included V beta1+ cells that were sequenced for TCRB.

CDR3 size: 13 residues. Some clones are missing from TCRdb's copy, which holds only in-frame ones; the method was immunoSEQ multiplex PCR. This table holds thousands of clones, around 83% found once. A word on this clone: Its antigen is unknown.

Study-wide results and caveats: No antigen targets were known for the expanded CD8+ clones.

By positive magnetic bead selection, CD4+ and CD8+ cells were isolated, and their purity was checked by flow cytometry. The sequenced sample was CD8+ T cells sorted from blood. The sequence came from a woman between 50 and 59 years old with rheumatoid arthritis. The chain recombines TRBV21-1 with TRBJ1-5; the listed D gene, TRBD1, was not tested against the DNA. TRBV21-1 is a documented pseudogene. In DNA form, the CDR3 reads TGTGCCAGCTCCACAGGGATCAATCAGCCCCAGCATTTT. The encoded protein is CASSTGINQPQHF.